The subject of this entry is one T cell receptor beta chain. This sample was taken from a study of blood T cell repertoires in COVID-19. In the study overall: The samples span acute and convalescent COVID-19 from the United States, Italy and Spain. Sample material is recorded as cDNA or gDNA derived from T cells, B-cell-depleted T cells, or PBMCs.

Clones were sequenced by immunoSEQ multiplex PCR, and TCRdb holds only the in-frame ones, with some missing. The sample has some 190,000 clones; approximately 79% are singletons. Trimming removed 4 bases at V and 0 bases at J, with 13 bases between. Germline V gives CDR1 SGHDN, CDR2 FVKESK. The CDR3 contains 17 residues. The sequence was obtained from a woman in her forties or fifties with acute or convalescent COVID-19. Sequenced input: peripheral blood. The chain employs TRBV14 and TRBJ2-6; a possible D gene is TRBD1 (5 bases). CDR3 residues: CASSRRQSFSGANVLTF. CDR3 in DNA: TGTGCCAGCAGCCGACGACAGTCCTTCTCTGGGGCCAACGTCCTGACTTTC.